This T cell receptor beta chain was captured in a study of human T cells and chemical hapten exposure (dated by TCRdb to about 2021). Study-level background: For sensitization, 2% DPC in acetone was applied to an approximately 2 cm by approximately 2 cm area of upper inner arm skin. Patients additionally received weekly therapeutic DPC doses to the scalp throughout the approximately 25-week study period. Patch tests used Finn chambers with 0.01% DPC on the upper back, scored after 6 days by International Contact Dermatitis Research Group standards. The mostly female patient cohort included alopecia areata with under or over 50% scalp involvement, alopecia totalis and alopecia universalis. Libraries were pooled for sequencing, and variation in per-sample TCR yields was attributed mainly to small differences in library volumes within the pool. In alopecia patients, the study followed how the peripheral blood TCR repertoire changed in vivo over primary and secondary sensitization to diphenylcyclopropenone (DPC), a hapten. Blood was sampled from patients pre-sensitization (week 0) and at 2, 6 and about 24 weeks after DPC sensitization. Under 30 alopecia patients gave blood for TCR sequencing at one to four time points (pre-sensitization, 2, 6 and 24 weeks).

The time point label, read with the paper, signifies: patch test 3, about 24 weeks after DPC sensitization. The sample's treatment or condition, from its label and the paper: therapeutic diphenylcyclopropenone sensitization with weekly scalp DPC. At every patch-test visit, the blood draw took place before the patch test was put on. Patients were considered eligible if aged 18 to 70, diagnosed with alopecia and deemed suitable for DPC therapy, and patients were excluded if pregnant. Total RNA was isolated from unfractionated whole blood collected in Tempus Blood RNA tubes. On this clonotype itself: Its antigen specificity is not known. No quality values exist for individual bases; no much larger clone is one base distant.

On the study overall, not on this receptor specifically: Because all patients had alopecia, a presumed autoimmune disease, the immune response of the patients might differ from that of healthy individuals. Expanded TCRs formed significantly more large CDR3 similarity clusters than pre-sensitization or healthy control sets, consistent with antigen-driven responses. After repeated subsampling, changes were observed in the strength of the expansion versus patch-test correlation and in the threshold at which the correlation became significant. A positive correlation was found between the number of PT1 expanded TCRs and patch test score, with significance reached at thresholds 8, 16 and 32 but not 4. The number of TCRs above 1 in 1000 frequency did not change with DPC sensitization; there was no evidence of global repertoire structure alterations.

Library construction relied on RACE. Sequencing was performed on a NextSeq 500. During library preparation, unique molecular identifiers were attached to individual cDNA molecules so that TCRs could be counted in a quantitative, reproducible way. From each blood RNA sample, both TCR alpha and TCR beta chains were sequenced. The original pipeline was this. Samples had a median of about 90,000 TCRs, with a range from roughly 23,224 to 750,000. The Decombinator software suite was used to annotate the V, J and CDR3 of the TCR reads. For PS versus PT1 abundance plots, all samples were subsampled to the same number of TCRs (28,000). Expanded TCRs were defined as absent before sensitization and observed at least eight times at the 2-week time point. In TCRdb, the public reads were trimmed at Q25 with fastp and aligned with MiXCR, with productive beta chains retained. When rows share a CDR3 protein, they turn into one entry using the most common DNA and genes. These V and J calls originate from TCRdb's pipeline instead of the authors' own analysis. This sample lists about 92,000 distinct CDR3 sequences; roughly 10% were detected once. The ten largest make up 1% to 1.2% of the sample.

The germline V gene specifies MDHEN as CDR1 and SYDVKM as CDR2. V is trimmed back by 8 bases and J by 4 bases, and the junction contains 10 bases that no gene match accounts for. The CDR3 sequence holds 14 residues, the cysteine and phenylalanine included. Only the CDR3 portion is preserved as DNA: 42 bases, with reading frame beginning at the first base. The chain links TRBV28 with TRBJ1-2, and 7 bases in between align with TRBD1. The TCR originated in a woman aged 25 to 39 with alopecia areata. Some clones in this sample may be carry-over from other donors' samples. Sequenced here: whole blood, sampled in connection with sensitization to the hapten diphenylcyclopropenone (DPC). The DNA is as follows: TGTGCCAGCGTGCGAAGGGGGCGAATCTATGGCTACACCTTC. This encodes CASVRRGRIYGYTF.